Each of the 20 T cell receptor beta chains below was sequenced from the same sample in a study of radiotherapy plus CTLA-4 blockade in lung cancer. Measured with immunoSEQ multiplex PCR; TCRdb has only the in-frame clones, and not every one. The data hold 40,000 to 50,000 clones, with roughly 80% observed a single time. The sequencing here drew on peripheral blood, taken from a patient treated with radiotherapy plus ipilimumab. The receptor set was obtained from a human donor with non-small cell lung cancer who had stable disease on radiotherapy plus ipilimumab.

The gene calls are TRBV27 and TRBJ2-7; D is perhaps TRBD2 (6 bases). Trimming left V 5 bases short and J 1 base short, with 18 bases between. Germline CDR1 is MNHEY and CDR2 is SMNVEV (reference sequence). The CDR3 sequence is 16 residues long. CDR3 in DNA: TGTGCCAGCAGTCCGTCCTCGGGGGAACAATCCTACGAGCAGTACTTC. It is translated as CASSPSSGEQSYEQYF.

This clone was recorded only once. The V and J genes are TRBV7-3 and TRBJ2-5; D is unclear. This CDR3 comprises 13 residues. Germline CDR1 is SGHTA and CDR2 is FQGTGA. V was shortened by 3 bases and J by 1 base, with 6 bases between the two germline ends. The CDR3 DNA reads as TGTGCCAGCAGCTTTAACTCCCAAGAGACCCAGTACTTC. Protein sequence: CASSFNSQETQYF. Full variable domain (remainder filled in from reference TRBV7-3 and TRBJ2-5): GAGVSQTPSNKVTEKGKYVELRCDPISGHTALYWYRQSLGQGPEFLIYFQGTGAADDSGLPNDRFFAVRPEGSVSTLKIQRTERGDSAVYLCASSFNSQETQYFGPGTRLLVL.

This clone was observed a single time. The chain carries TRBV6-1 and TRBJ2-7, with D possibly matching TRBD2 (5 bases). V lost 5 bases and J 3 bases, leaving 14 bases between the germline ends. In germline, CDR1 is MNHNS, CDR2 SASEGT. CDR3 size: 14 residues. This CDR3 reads CASSRTVGDYEQYF. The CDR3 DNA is TGTGCCAGCAGTCGGACGGTGGGAGACTACGAGCAGTACTTC.

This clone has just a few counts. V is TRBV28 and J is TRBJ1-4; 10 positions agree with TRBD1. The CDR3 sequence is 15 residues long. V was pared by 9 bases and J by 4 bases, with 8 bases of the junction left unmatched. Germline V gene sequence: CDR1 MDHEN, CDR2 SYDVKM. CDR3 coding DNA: TGTGCCAGTGCGGGACAGGGGACCTTTAATGAAAAACTGTTTTTT. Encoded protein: CASAGQGTFNEKLFF. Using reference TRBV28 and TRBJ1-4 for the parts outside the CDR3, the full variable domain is DVKVTQSSRYLVKRTGEKVFLECVQDMDHENMFWYRQDPGLGLRLIYFSYDVKMKEKGDIPEGYSVSREKKERFSLILESASTNQTSMYLCASAGQGTFNEKLFFGSGTQLSVL.

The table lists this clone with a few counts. The CDR3 region has the DNA TGTGCCAGTAGTATAGTAACAGGCGGGAACCAGCCCCAGCATTTT. Translating it yields CASSIVTGGNQPQHF. The rearrangement links TRBV19 to TRBJ1-5; maybe TRBD1 (5 bases). Germline V gives CDR1 LNHDA, CDR2 SQIVND (reference sequence). This CDR3 is built from 15 residues. Trimming removed 1 base at V and 7 bases at J, with 14 bases between.

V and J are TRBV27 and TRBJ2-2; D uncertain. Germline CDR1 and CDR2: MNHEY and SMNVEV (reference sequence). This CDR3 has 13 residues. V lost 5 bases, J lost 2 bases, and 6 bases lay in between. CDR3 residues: CASSPFNTGELFF. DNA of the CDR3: TGTGCCAGCAGTCCATTCAACACCGGGGAGCTGTTTTTT.

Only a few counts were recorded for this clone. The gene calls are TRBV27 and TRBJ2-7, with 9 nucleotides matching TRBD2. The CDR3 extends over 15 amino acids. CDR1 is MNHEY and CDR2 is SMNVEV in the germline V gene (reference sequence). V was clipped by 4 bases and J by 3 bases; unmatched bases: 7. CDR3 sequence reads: CASSSAASGNYEQYF. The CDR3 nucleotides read TGTGCCAGCAGTTCAGCGGCTAGCGGGAACTACGAGCAGTACTTC.

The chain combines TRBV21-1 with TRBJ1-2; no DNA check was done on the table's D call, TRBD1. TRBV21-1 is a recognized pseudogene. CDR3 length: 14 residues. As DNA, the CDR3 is TGTGCCAGCGATCCCGCGGAGGGGGCGCGGGGCTACACCTTC. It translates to CASDPAEGARGYTF.

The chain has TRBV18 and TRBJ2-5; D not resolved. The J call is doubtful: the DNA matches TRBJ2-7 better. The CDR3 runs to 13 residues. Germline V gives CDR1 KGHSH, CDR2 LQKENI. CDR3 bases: TGTGCCAGCTCACCCCCCGTTAACTACGAGCAGTACTTC. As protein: CASSPPVNYEQYF.

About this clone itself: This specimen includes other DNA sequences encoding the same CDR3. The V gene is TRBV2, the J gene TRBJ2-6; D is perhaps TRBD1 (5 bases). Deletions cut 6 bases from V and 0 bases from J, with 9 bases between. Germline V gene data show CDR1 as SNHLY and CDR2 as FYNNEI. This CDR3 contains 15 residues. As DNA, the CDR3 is TGTGCCAGCAGCGAGCAGGGCTCTGGGGCCAACGTCCTGACTTTC. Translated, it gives CASSEQGSGANVLTF.

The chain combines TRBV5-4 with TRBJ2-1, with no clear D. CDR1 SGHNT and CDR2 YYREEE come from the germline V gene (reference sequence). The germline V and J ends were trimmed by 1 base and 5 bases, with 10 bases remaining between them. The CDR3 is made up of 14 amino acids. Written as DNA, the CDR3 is TGTGCCAGCAGCTTGACACAGCTCAACAATGAGCAGTTCTTC. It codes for CASSLTQLNNEQFF.

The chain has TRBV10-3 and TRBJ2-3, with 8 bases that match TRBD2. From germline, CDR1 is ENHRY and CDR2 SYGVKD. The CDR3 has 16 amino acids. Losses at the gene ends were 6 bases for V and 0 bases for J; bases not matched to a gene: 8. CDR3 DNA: TGTGCCATCAGGGGCGCGGGGGGACACAGCACAGATACGCAGTATTTT. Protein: CAIRGAGGHSTDTQYF.

The CDR3 region is CASSLELNTEAFF. The DNA of the CDR3 is TGTGCCAGCAGCTTGGAGTTGAACACTGAAGCTTTCTTT. The chain is built from TRBV11-1 and TRBJ1-1, with unresolved D. Between the trimmed V and J ends, which lost 3 bases and 0 bases, there was a span of 5 bases. Germline CDR1 reads SGHAT; CDR2 reads FQDESV (reference sequence). This CDR3 has 13 residues.

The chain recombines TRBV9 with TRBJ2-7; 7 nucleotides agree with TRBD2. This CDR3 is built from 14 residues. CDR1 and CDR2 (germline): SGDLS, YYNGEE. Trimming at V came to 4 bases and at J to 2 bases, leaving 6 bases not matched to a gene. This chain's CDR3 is CASSPLASTYEQYF. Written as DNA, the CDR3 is TGTGCCAGCAGCCCACTAGCGTCTACCTACGAGCAGTACTTC.

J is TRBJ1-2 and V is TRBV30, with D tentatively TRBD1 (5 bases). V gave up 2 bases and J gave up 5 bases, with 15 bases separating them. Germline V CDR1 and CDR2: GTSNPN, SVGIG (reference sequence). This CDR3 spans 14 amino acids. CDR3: CAWSHPGSVYGYTF. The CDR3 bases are TGTGCCTGGAGTCACCCAGGGTCGGTTTATGGCTACACCTTC.

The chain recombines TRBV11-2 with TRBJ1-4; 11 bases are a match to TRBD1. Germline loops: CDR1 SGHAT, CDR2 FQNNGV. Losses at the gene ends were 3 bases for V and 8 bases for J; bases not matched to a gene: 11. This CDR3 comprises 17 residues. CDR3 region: CASSFRDRGSSWEKLFF. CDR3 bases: TGTGCCAGCAGCTTCCGGGACAGGGGGTCGTCGTGGGAAAAACTGTTTTTT.

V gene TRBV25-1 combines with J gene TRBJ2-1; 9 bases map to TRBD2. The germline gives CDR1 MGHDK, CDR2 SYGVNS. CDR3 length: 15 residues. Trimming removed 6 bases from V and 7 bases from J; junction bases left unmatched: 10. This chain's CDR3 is CASRVSGSIGNEQFF. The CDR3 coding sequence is TGTGCCAGCAGAGTTAGCGGGAGTATTGGTAATGAGCAGTTCTTC.

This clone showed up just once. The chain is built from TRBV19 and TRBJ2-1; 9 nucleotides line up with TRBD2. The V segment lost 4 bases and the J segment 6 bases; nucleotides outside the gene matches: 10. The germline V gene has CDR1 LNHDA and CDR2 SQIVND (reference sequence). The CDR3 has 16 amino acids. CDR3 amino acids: CASSTLTSGGGNEQFF. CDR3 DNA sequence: TGTGCCAGTAGTACCCTGACTAGCGGAGGGGGCAATGAGCAGTTCTTC.

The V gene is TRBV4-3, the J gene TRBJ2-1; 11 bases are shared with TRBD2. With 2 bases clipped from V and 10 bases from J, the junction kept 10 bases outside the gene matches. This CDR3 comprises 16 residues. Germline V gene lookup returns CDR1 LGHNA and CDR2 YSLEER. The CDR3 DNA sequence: TGCGCCAGCAGCCAATTCGTTCTAGCGGGAGGCGGAGAGCAGTTCTTC. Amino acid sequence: CASSQFVLAGGGEQFF.

This CDR3 reads CAWSAHLKGQGAKTAQYF. CDR3 nucleotides: TGTGCCTGGAGTGCCCACCTCAAAGGACAGGGGGCGAAGACCGCCCAGTACTTC. This rearrangement joins TRBV30 to TRBJ2-5; TRBD1 agrees at 11 bases. The CDR3 is made up of 18 amino acids. Per germline, CDR1 GTSNPN and CDR2 SVGIG (reference sequence). J lost 9 bases, V lost 1 base, and 19 bases had no gene match.